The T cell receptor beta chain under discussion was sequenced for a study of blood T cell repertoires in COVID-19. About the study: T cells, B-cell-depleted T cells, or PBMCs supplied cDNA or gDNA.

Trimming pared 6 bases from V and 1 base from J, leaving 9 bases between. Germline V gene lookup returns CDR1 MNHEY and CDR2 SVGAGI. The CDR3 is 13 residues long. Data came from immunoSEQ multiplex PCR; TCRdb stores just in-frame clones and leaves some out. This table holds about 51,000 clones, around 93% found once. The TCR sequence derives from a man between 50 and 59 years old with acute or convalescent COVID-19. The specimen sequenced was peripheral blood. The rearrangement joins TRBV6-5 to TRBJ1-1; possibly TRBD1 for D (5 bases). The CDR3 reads CASSRDENTEAFF. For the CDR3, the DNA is TGTGCCAGCAGCAGGGATGAGAACACTGAAGCTTTCTTT.